The 5 T cell receptor beta chains in this list originate from one sample, sequenced in a study of blood T cell repertoires in COVID-19. TCRdb's table, derived via immunoSEQ multiplex PCR, lists solely in-frame clones and lacks some. This sample carries about 250,000 clones, 83% of them seen once, and the ten largest clones take less than 4%. What was sequenced was PBMCs or T cells enriched from blood (not recorded which). All receptors derive from a woman in her 40s who had been exposed to COVID-19.

The chain is built from TRBV2 and TRBJ2-4; 10 nucleotides align to TRBD2. V gave up 5 bases and J gave up 8 bases; unmatched junction bases: 9. From germline, CDR1 is SNHLY and CDR2 FYNNEI. CDR3 size: 15 residues. The CDR3: CASSMSGGAFYIQYF. As DNA, the CDR3 is TGTGCCAGCAGTATGAGCGGGGGGGCCTTTTACATTCAGTACTTC.

The rearrangement uses TRBV5-1 and TRBJ1-2; 10 nucleotides line up with TRBD1. Germline CDR1 and CDR2: SGHRS and YFSETQ. Losses at the gene ends were 1 base for V and 3 bases for J; bases not matched to a gene: 12. The CDR3 is 18 residues long. The CDR3 DNA reads as TGCGCCAGCAGCTTGCCGCCGGGACAGGGGATCCCCGACTATGGCTACACCTTC. It is translated as CASSLPPGQGIPDYGYTF.

The chain uses TRBV5-6 and TRBJ2-2; TRBD2 is a possible D gene (5 bases). CDR1 is SGHDT, CDR2 YYEEEE, per germline. The CDR3 sequence is 15 residues long. The V and J ends lost 1 base and 7 bases respectively, with 14 bases between them. CDR3 nucleotides: TGTGCCAGCAGCTTGAATCCGGGGTCCGGCGGGGAGCTGTTTTTT. Protein: CASSLNPGSGGELFF.

This clone has a count of ten or more. The chain joins TRBV4-2 to TRBJ2-5, with TRBD2 matching over 7 bases. The V and J ends lost 0 bases and 3 bases, in that order; junction bases with no gene match: 16. CDR1 and CDR2 from the germline V gene are LGHNA and YNFKEQ. This CDR3 is 19 amino acids long. The CDR3 spells CASSQDLRFGTNKKETQYF. The DNA for the CDR3 is TGTGCCAGCAGCCAAGATCTGAGGTTTGGGACTAACAAAAAAGAGACCCAGTACTTC.

This chain joins TRBV5-1 and TRBJ2-3, with D perhaps TRBD2 (6 bases). The CDR3 sequence is 15 residues long. Germline V gene sequence: CDR1 SGHRS, CDR2 YFSETQ. V lost 4 bases, J lost 6 bases, and 18 bases lay in between. The CDR3 nucleotides are TGCGCCAGCAGCCCACGGGACGGTGGGAGGGATACGCAGTATTTT. This codes for CASSPRDGGRDTQYF.